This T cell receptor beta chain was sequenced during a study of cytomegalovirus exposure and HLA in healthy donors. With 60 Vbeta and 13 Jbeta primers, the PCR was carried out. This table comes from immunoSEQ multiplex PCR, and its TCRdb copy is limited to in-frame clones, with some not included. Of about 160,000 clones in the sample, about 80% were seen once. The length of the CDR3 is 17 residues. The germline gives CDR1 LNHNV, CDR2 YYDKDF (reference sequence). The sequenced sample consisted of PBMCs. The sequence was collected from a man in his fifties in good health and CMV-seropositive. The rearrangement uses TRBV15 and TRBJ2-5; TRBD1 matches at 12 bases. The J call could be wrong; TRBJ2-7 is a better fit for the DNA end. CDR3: CATSRPTYRDRGHEQYF. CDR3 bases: TGTGCCACCAGCAGACCTACCTACAGGGACAGGGGGCACGAGCAGTACTTC.